A single sample is the source of the 15 T cell receptor beta chains below, sequenced in a study of T cell responses to AZD1222 COVID-19 vaccine. Only in-frame clones appear in the TCRdb table, and some are missing; sequencing was by immunoSEQ multiplex PCR. The sample has approximately 150,000 clones, about 89% seen once. The specimen was peripheral blood, collected 28 days after the second AZD1222 dose. Receptors originate from an adult who received the AZD1222 COVID-19 vaccine.

This clone was observed a few times. V usage is TRBV6-7 and J usage is TRBJ1-5, with D uncertain. TRBV6-7 is known as an ORF, though its function is uncertain. V lost 4 bases and J lost 4, with 14 bases in between. The CDR3 loop spans 15 amino acids. CDR3: CASSSGRGRNQPQHF. In DNA, the CDR3 is TGTGCCAGCAGTTCCGGACGGGGAAGGAATCAGCCCCAGCATTTT.

The chain has TRBV5-1 and TRBJ2-5; TRBD2 matches 8 bases. CDR1 is SGHRS and CDR2 is YFSETQ in the germline V gene. The CDR3 has 17 residues. The V segment lost 0 bases and the J segment 5 bases; nucleotides outside the gene matches: 12. This CDR3 reads CASSLGPSGRTWETQYF. CDR3 sequence (DNA): TGCGCCAGCAGCTTGGGCCCGAGCGGGAGAACGTGGGAGACCCAGTACTTC.

The chain couples TRBV2 to TRBJ1-6; a possible D gene is TRBD1 (6 bases). The CDR3 spans 12 residues. Per the germline V gene, CDR1 is SNHLY and CDR2 is FYNNEI. Trimming pared 6 bases from V and 6 bases from J, leaving 6 bases between. For the CDR3, the DNA is TGTGCCAGCAGACAGGGTAATTCACCCCTCCACTTT. Its protein is CASRQGNSPLHF.

The J gene is TRBJ2-4, the V gene TRBV28; D ambiguous. The V end lost 2 bases, the J end lost 0 bases, and 11 bases lay between the germline ends. This CDR3 has 16 amino acids. Germline V gene sequence: CDR1 MDHEN, CDR2 SYDVKM. The CDR3 DNA reads TGTGCCAGCAGTTTAATCTCGGCAGGAGCCAAAAACATTCAGTACTTC. It codes for CASSLISAGAKNIQYF.

The chain carries TRBV3-1 (or the pseudogene TRBV3-2) and TRBJ2-7; D ambiguous. This CDR3 has 12 residues. V lost 1 base to trimming and J lost 5 bases, with 6 bases between them. The germline CDR1 and CDR2 sequences are LGHDT and YNNKEL (reference sequence). For the CDR3, the DNA is TGTGCCAGCAGCCAAGTAATCCACGAGCAGTACTTC. Translated, it gives CASSQVIHEQYF.

The rearrangement uses TRBV25-1 and TRBJ1-2; TRBD1 might be the D (5 bases). The CDR3 consists of 15 residues. CDR1 and CDR2 (germline): MGHDK, SYGVNS. V gave up 3 bases and J gave up 4 bases, with 15 bases separating them. CDR3 nucleotides: TGTGCCAGCAGTGACTCCGGCAGGGTGGTCTATGGCTACACCTTC. Translation: CASSDSGRVVYGYTF.

The chain couples TRBV4-2 to TRBJ2-5, with D perhaps matching TRBD1 (6 bases). The CDR3 totals 18 residues. Trimming cost V 3 bases and J 7 bases, with 27 bases left between them. Germline CDR1 and CDR2: LGHNA and YNFKEQ. DNA for the CDR3: TGTGCCAGCAGCCAGGGTACCCCAGGACAGAAGCTCAGCTGGACCCAGTACTTC. Residues: CASSQGTPGQKLSWTQYF.

The chain uses TRBV6-5 and TRBJ2-2, with a tentative D call TRBD2 (6 bases). In germline, CDR1 is MNHEY, CDR2 SVGAGI. This CDR3 has 13 residues. CDR3 in amino acids: CAAAGSNTGELFF. The CDR3 nucleotides read TGTGCTGCGGCGGGATCGAACACCGGGGAGCTGTTTTTT.

CDR3 sequence reads: CASSLTLNTGELFF. CDR3 bases: TGTGCCAGCAGCTTAACCTTGAACACCGGGGAGCTGTTTTTT. This rearrangement joins TRBV7-2 to TRBJ2-2; no clear D gene. V was clipped by 2 bases and J by 1 base, with 5 bases between them. The CDR3 totals 14 residues. Per the germline V gene, CDR1 is SGHTA and CDR2 is FQGNSA.

This clone was detected a few times. V and J are TRBV18 and TRBJ2-7, with 13 bases identical to TRBD2. The CDR3 spans 16 residues. CDR1 is KGHSH, CDR2 LQKENI, per germline. V trimming: 3 bases; J trimming: 3 bases; junction bases outside the gene matches: 5. CDR3 nucleotide sequence: TGTGCCAGCTCACCGACTAGCGGGGGGATGAACTACGAGCAGTACTTC. This translates into CASSPTSGGMNYEQYF.

This chain uses TRBV27 with TRBJ1-1; D perhaps matches TRBD1 (5 bases). Germline V gives CDR1 MNHEY, CDR2 SMNVEV (reference sequence). The CDR3 consists of 18 residues. The V gene lost 3 bases and the J gene lost 4 bases, with 24 bases spanning the gap. CDR3 in amino acids: CASSFRPQGGAGSTEAFF. CDR3 DNA sequence: TGTGCCAGCAGTTTCAGGCCCCAGGGCGGCGCTGGTAGCACTGAAGCTTTCTTT.

The V gene is TRBV12-3 or TRBV12-4, the J gene TRBJ2-2; D is unresolved. Trimming pared 6 bases from V and 3 bases from J, leaving 8 bases between. This CDR3 is 13 amino acids long. The CDR3 loop reads CASSPRYTGELFF. CDR3 bases: TGTGCCAGCAGCCCCAGATACACCGGGGAGCTGTTTTTT.

The genes are TRBV5-8 and TRBJ2-7, with D perhaps matching TRBD2 (6 bases). The CDR3 covers 16 residues. Trimming took 0 bases from V and 5 from J, leaving 18 bases between them. Germline-derived CDR1 and CDR2 are SGHTS and YDEGEE. CDR3 in amino acids: CASSLGSLAQKNEQYF. Written as DNA, the CDR3 is TGTGCCAGCAGCTTGGGGTCCCTAGCGCAAAAAAACGAGCAGTACTTC.

The chain carries TRBV19 and TRBJ2-5, with TRBD1 matching 7 bases. Germline V gives CDR1 LNHDA, CDR2 SQIVND (reference sequence). The CDR3 covers 14 residues. Trimming took 3 bases from V and 4 from J; bases not matched to a gene: 5. As DNA, the CDR3 is TGTGCCAGTAGTATCAGGGGGTTCCCAGAGACCCAGTACTTC. Its protein product is CASSIRGFPETQYF.

The chain carries TRBV12-3 or TRBV12-4 and TRBJ1-1, with 10 nucleotides matching TRBD1. V lost 5 bases, J lost 10 bases, and 7 bases stayed unmatched. The CDR3 runs 13 residues. The CDR3: CASSQGQGRTAFF. In nucleotides, the CDR3 is TGTGCCAGCAGTCAGGGACAGGGGCGTACAGCTTTCTTT.